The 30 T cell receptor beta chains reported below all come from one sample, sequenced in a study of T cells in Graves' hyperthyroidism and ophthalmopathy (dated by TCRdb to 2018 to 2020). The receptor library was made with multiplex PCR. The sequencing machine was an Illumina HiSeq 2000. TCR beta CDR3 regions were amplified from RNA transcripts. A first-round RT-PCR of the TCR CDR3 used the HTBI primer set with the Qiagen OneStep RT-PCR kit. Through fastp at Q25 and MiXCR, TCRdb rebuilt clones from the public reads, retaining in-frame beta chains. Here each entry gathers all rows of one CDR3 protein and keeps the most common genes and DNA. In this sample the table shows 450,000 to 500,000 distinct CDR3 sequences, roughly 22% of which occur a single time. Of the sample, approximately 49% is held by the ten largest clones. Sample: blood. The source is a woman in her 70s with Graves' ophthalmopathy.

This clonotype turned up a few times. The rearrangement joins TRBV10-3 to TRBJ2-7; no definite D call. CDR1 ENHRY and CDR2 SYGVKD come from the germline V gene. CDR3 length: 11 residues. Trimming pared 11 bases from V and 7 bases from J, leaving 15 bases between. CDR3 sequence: CAAAQTQEQYF. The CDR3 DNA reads TGTGCCGCCGCCCAAACACAGGAGCAGTACTTC.

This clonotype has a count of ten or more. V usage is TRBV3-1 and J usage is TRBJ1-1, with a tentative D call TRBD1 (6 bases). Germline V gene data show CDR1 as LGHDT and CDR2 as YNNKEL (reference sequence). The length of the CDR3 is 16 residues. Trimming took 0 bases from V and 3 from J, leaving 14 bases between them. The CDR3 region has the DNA TGTGCCAGCAGCCAAGATCAGCGCCGGGGGCACACTGAAGCTTTCTTT. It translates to CASSQDQRRGHTEAFF. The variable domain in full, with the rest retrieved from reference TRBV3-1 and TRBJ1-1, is DTAVSQTPKYLVTQMGNDKSIKCEQNLGHDTMYWYKQDSKKFLKIMFSYNNKELIINETVPNRFSPKSPDKAHLNLHINSLELGDSAVYFCASSQDQRRGHTEAFFGQGTRLTVV.

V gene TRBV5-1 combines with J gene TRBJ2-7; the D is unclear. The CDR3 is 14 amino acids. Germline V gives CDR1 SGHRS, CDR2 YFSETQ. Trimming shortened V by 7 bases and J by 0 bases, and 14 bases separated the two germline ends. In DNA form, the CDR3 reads TGCGCCAGCCGAGTCGGCGTAATCTCCTACGAGCAGTACTTC. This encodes CASRVGVISYEQYF. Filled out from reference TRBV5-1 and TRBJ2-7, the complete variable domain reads KAGVTQTPRYLIKTRGQQVTLSCSPISGHRSVSWYQQTPGQGLQFLFEYFSETQRNKGNFPGRFSGRQFSNSRSEMNVSTLELGDSALYLCASRVGVISYEQYFGPGTRLTVT.

The DNA of the CDR3 is TGTGCCAGCAGCTCAGGGGCCGGGTCTGAAAAACTGTTTTTT. It encodes CASSSGAGSEKLFF. The chain couples TRBV7-2 to TRBJ1-4; tentative D call: TRBD1 (6 bases). The CDR3 sequence is 14 residues long. CDR1 SGHTA and CDR2 FQGNSA come from the germline V gene. Trimming removed 4 bases from V and 7 bases from J, with 13 bases in between.

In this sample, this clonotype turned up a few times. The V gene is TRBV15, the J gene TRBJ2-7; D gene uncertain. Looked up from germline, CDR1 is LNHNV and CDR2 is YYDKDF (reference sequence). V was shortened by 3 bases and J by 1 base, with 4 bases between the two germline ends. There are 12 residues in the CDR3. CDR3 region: CATSRPSYEQYF. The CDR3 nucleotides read TGTGCCACCAGCAGGCCGTCCTACGAGCAGTACTTC.

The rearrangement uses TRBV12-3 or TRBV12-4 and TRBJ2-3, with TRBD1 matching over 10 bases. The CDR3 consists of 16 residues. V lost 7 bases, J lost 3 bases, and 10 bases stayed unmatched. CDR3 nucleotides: TGTGCCAGCATCCCCAGCGGGACAGGGGCAACAGATACGCAGTATTTT. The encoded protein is CASIPSGTGATDTQYF.

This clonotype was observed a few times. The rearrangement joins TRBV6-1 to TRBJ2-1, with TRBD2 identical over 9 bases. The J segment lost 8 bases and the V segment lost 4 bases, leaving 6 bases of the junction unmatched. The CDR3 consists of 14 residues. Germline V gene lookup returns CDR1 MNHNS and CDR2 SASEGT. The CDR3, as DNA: TGTGCCAGCAGTGGTAGCGGGAGTAGAGATGAGCAGTTCTTC. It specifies CASSGSGSRDEQFF.

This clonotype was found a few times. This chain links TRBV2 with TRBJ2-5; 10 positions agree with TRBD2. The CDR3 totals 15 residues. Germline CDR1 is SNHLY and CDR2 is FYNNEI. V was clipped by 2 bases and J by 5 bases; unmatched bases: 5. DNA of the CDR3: TGTGCCAGCAGTGAAATTATTAGCGGGAGGGAGACCCAGTACTTC. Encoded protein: CASSEIISGRETQYF.

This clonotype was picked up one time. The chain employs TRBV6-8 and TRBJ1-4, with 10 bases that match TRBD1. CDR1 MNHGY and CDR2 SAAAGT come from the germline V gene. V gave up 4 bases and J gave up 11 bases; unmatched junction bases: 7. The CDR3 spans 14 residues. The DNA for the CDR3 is TGTGCCAGCAGTTTCGGACAGGGGGTTTTTAAACTGTTTTTT. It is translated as CASSFGQGVFKLFF.

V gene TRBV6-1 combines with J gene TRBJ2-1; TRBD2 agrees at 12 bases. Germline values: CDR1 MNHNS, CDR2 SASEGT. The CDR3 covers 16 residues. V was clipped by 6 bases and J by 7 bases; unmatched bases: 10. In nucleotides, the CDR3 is TGTGCCAGCAGCGGAACTAGCGGGGGGTCCAGGAATGAGCAGTTCTTC. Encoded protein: CASSGTSGGSRNEQFF.

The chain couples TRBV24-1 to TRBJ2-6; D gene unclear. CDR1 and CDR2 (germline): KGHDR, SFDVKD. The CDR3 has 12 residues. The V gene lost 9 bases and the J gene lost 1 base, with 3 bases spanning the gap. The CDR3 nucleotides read TGTGCCACCTTATCTGGGGCCAACGTCCTGACTTTC. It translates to CATLSGANVLTF.

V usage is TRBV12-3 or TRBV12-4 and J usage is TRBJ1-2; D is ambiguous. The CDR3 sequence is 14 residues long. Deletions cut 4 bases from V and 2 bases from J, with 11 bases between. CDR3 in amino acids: CASSYSSQNYGYTF. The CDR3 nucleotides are TGTGCCAGCAGTTACTCGAGCCAGAACTATGGCTACACCTTC.

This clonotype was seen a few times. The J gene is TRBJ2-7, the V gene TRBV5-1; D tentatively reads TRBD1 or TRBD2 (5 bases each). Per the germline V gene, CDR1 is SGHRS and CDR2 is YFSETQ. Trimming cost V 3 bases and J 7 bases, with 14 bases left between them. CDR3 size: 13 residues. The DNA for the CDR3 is TGCGCCAGCAGCTCCGGACCCGAGGGGGAGCAGTACTTC. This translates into CASSSGPEGEQYF.

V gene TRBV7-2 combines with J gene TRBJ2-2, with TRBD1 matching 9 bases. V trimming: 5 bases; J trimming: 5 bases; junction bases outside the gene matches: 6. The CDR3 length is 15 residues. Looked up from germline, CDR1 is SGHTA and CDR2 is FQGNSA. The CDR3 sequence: CASSPGTGITGELFF. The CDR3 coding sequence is TGTGCCAGCAGCCCAGGGACAGGGATAACCGGGGAGCTGTTTTTT.

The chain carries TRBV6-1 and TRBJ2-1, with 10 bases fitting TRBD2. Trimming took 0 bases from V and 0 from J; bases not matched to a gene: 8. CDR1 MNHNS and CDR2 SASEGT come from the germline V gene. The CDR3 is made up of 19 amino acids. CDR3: CASSEAWLAGASSYNEQFF. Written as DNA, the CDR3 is TGTGCCAGCAGTGAAGCCTGGCTAGCGGGGGCAAGCTCCTACAATGAGCAGTTCTTC.

The CDR3: CSAREYASNEQFF. The CDR3 DNA reads as TGCAGTGCTAGAGAGTATGCATCCAATGAGCAGTTCTTC. This chain uses TRBV20-1 with TRBJ2-1, with D unclear. Trimming shortened V by 0 bases and J by 6 bases, and 9 bases separated the two germline ends. The CDR3 runs to 13 residues. Germline V gene data show CDR1 as DFQATT and CDR2 as SNEGSKA (reference sequence).

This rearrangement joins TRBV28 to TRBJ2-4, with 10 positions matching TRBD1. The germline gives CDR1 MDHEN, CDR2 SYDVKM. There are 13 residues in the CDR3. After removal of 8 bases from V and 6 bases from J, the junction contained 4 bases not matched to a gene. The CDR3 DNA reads TGTGCCAGCGAGGGGACAGGGGCAAACATTCAGTACTTC. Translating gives CASEGTGANIQYF.

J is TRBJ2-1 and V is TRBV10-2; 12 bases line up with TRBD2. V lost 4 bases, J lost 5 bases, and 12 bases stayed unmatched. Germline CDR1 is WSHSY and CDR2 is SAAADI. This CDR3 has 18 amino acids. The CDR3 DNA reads TGCGCCAGCAGTGGGACTAGCGGGACTAAACGTATTAACAATGAGCAGTTCTTC. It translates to CASSGTSGTKRINNEQFF.

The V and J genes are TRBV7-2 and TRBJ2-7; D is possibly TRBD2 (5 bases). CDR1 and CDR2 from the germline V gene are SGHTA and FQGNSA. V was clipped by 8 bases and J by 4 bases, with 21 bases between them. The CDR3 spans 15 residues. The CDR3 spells CASGQRGLGIYEQYF. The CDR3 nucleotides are TGTGCCAGCGGCCAAAGAGGACTGGGGATATACGAGCAGTACTTC.

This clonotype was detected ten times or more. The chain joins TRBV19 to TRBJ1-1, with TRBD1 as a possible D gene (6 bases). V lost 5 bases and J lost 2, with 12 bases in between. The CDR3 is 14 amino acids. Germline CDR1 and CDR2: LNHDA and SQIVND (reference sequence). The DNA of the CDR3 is TGTGCCAGTAGTGGATTAGGGGGAAACACTGAAGCTTTCTTT. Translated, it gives CASSGLGGNTEAFF.

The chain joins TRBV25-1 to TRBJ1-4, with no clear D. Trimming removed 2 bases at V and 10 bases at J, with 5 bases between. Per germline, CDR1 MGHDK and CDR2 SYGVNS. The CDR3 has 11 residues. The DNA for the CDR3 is TGTGCCAGCAGTGAAGGCCTAAAACTGTTTTTT. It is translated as CASSEGLKLFF.

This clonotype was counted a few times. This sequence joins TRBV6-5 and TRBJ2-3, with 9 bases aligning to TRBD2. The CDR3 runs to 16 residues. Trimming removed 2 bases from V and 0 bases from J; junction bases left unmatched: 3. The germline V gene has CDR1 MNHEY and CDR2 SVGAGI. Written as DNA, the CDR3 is TGTGCCAGCAGTTACGGAGCGGGAGGAAGCACAGATACGCAGTATTTT. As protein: CASSYGAGGSTDTQYF.

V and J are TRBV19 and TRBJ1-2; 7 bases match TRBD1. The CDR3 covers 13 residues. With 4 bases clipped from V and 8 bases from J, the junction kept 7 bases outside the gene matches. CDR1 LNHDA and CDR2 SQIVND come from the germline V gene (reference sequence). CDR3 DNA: TGTGCCAGTAGTACGAGGGACAGTCCGGGCTACACCTTC. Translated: CASSTRDSPGYTF.

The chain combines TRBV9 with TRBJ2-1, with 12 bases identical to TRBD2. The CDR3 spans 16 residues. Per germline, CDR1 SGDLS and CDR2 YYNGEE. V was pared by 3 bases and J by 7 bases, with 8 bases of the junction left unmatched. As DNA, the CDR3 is TGTGCCAGCAGCGGGGGGCTAGCGGGAGGGGTGAATGAGCAGTTCTTC. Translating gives CASSGGLAGGVNEQFF.

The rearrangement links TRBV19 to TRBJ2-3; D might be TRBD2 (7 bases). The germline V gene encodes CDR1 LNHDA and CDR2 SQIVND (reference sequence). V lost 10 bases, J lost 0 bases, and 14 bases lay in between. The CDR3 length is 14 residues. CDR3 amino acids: CATGGGGSTDTQYF. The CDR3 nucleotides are TGTGCCACCGGAGGGGGGGGTAGCACAGATACGCAGTATTTT.

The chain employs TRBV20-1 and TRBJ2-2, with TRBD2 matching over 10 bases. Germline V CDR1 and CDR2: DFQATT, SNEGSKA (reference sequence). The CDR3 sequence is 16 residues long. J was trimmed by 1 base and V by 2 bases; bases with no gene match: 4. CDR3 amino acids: CSARPSGSENTGELFF. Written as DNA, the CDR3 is TGCAGTGCTAGACCTAGCGGGAGTGAGAACACCGGGGAGCTGTTTTTT.

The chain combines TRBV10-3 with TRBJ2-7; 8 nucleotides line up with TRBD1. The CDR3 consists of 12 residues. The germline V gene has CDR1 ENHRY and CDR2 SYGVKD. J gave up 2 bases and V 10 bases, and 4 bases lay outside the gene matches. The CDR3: CATGTGPYEQYF. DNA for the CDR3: TGTGCCACCGGGACAGGACCCTACGAGCAGTACTTC.

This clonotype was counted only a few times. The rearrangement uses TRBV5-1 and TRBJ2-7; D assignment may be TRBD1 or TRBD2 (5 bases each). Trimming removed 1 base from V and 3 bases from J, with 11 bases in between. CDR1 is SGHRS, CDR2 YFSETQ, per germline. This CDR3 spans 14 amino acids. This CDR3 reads CASSLRGNNYEQYF. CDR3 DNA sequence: TGCGCCAGCAGCTTGCGGGGCAATAACTACGAGCAGTACTTC.

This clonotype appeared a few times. The CDR3 loop is CASRRPGLLYNEQFF. The CDR3 DNA follows: TGTGCCAGCCGAAGACCGGGACTCCTCTACAATGAGCAGTTCTTC. This chain links TRBV27 with TRBJ2-1; D possibly corresponds to TRBD2 (6 bases). V lost 8 bases and J 3 bases, leaving 17 bases between the germline ends. This CDR3 is built from 15 residues. CDR1 is MNHEY, CDR2 SMNVEV, per germline (reference sequence).

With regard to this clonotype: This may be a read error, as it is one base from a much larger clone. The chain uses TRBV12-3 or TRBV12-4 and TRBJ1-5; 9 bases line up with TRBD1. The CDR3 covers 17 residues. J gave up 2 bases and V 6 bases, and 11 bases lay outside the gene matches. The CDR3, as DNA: TGTGCCAGCAGGGAGGAACAGGGGGCGGGTGGCAATCAGCCCCAGCATTTT. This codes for CASREEQGAGGNQPQHF.